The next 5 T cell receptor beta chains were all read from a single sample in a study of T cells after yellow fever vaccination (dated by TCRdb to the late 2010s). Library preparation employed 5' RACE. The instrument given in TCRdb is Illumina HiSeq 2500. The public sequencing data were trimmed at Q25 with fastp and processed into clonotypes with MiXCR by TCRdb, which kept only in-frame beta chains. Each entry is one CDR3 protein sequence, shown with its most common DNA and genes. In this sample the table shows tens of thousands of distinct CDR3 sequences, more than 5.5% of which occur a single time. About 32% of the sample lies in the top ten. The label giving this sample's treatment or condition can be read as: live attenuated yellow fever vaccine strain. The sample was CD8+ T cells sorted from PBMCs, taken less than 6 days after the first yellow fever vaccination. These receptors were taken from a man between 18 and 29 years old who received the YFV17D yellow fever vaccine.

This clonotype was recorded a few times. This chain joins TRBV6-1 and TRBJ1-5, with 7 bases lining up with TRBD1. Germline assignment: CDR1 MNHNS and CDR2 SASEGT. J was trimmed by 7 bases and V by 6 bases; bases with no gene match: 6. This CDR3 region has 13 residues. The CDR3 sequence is CASRQGKGQPQHF. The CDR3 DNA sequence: TGTGCCAGCAGACAGGGGAAGGGGCAGCCCCAGCATTTT.

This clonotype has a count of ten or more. In DNA form, the CDR3 reads TGTGCCAGCAGCTTGGTAGGCGGCTGGGCCTACGAGCAGTACTTC. Translating it yields CASSLVGGWAYEQYF. This chain connects TRBV5-6 to TRBJ2-7; D remains ambiguous. This CDR3 has 15 residues. The germline CDR1 and CDR2 sequences are SGHDT and YYEEEE. The V end lost 0 bases, the J end lost 2 bases, and 12 bases lay between the germline ends.

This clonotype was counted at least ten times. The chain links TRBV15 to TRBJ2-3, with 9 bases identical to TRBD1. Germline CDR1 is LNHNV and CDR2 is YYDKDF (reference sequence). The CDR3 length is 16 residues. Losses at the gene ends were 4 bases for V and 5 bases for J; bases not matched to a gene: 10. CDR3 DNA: TGTGCCACCAGCAAGGACAGGGGATTGGAAGGAGATACGCAGTATTTT. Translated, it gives CATSKDRGLEGDTQYF.

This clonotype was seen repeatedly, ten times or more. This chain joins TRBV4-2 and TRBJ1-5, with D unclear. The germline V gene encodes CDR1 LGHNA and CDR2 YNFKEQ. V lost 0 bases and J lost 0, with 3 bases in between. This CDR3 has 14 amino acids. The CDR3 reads CASSQDDSNQPQHF. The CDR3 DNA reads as TGTGCCAGCAGCCAAGATGATAGCAATCAGCCCCAGCATTTT.

In DNA form, the CDR3 reads TGCTGCGCTAGAGATGTCCGGGACACCGGATCTACCTACGAGCAGTACTTC. Translation gives CCARDVRDTGSTYEQYF. The J gene is TRBJ2-7, the V gene TRBV20-1; a weak D match, TRBD1 (6 bases). CDR3 length: 17 residues. Germline CDR1 reads DFQATT; CDR2 reads SNEGSKA (reference sequence).